The clone carrying this T cell receptor beta chain was observed a single time. One end of the junction varies from germline; a read error may be responsible. These data originate in a study of CD4 and CD8 cells across lung adenocarcinoma regions. TCRdb re-derived calls from the PCR reads in MiXCR, one entry per CDR3 protein. The sample yields some 7,200 distinct CDR3 sequences, approximately 50% seen once. This CDR3 comprises 19 residues. Germline CDR1 reads SGDLS; CDR2 reads YYNGEE. The chain recombines TRBV9 with TRBJ2-3; 14 positions agree with TRBD2. The material sequenced was CD4+ T cells from the center of a lung tumor. The clonotype originates from a female donor with lung adenocarcinoma. The CD4 and CD8 labels of this study may be unreliable. The CDR3 nucleotides are TGTGCCAGCAGCCCCAGACTAGCGGGAGGGGGACCTAGCACAGAGACGCAGTATTTT. The encoded protein is CASSPRLAGGGPSTETQYF.